These 19 T cell receptor beta chains were all obtained from the same sample, sequenced in a study of shared clonotypes between healthy human individuals. Profiling relied on immunoSEQ multiplex PCR, and the TCRdb table lists in-frame clones only, not all of them. There are roughly 570,000 clones in the sample; roughly 98% occur only once, and less than 0.35% lies in the top ten. Positively selected for CCR7, the CD45RO-negative cells used as naive CD8 cells excluded terminally differentiated effector memory CD45RA+ cells. Sequencing was done on a sample of naive CD8+ T cells sorted from blood. These TCRs come from a man aged 25 to 40 in good health.

A single count supports this clone. The J gene is TRBJ2-7, the V gene TRBV9, with 8 bases matching TRBD1. V gave up 3 bases and J gave up 0 bases; unmatched junction bases: 5. The CDR3 is 15 amino acids. Germline CDR1 reads SGDLS; CDR2 reads YYNGEE. CDR3 region: CASSDGTGSSYEQYF. The DNA of the CDR3 is TGTGCCAGCAGCGATGGGACAGGTAGCTCCTACGAGCAGTACTTC.

The V call is TRBV13, the J call TRBJ2-7; possibly TRBD1 for D (5 bases). Trimming took 3 bases from V and 1 from J, leaving 10 bases between them. Germline CDR1 PRHDT, CDR2 FYEKMQ (reference sequence). The CDR3 spans 14 residues. CDR3 coding DNA: TGTGCCAGCAGCTTCAACAGGTTGTCCTACGAGCAGTACTTC. It codes for CASSFNRLSYEQYF.

This chain uses TRBV7-7 with TRBJ2-5, with D maybe TRBD1 (6 bases). The germline V and J ends were trimmed by 1 base and 5 bases, with 14 bases remaining between them. The CDR3 has 15 amino acids. Germline assignment: CDR1 SSHAT and CDR2 FNYEAQ (reference sequence). The CDR3 reads CASSLEPRGSETQYF. The CDR3 DNA reads TGTGCCAGCAGCTTAGAGCCCAGGGGTAGTGAGACCCAGTACTTC.

The chain has TRBV18 and TRBJ2-2; 14 nucleotides align to TRBD2. Germline V gene sequence: CDR1 KGHSH, CDR2 LQKENI. The J segment lost 0 bases and the V segment lost 4 bases, leaving 7 bases of the junction unmatched. The length of the CDR3 is 19 residues. CDR3 DNA: TGTGCCAGCTCACGGGGACTAGCGGGAGACACCGCGAACACCGGGGAGCTGTTTTTT. Protein sequence: CASSRGLAGDTANTGELFF.

Of note for this clone: The sample contains more than one DNA sequence encoding this CDR3. The CDR3 spells CASSGDGSSYEQYF. DNA for the CDR3: TGCGCCAGCAGTGGCGACGGGAGCTCCTACGAGCAGTACTTC. J is TRBJ2-7 and V is TRBV10-2; D is possibly TRBD2 (6 bases). The CDR3 length is 14 residues. The V and J ends lost 4 bases and 0 bases respectively, with 10 bases between them. The germline CDR1 and CDR2 sequences are WSHSY and SAAADI.

The chain employs TRBV28 and TRBJ2-1; 14 nucleotides match TRBD2. The CDR3 is 19 residues long. The germline gives CDR1 MDHEN, CDR2 SYDVKM. Trimming at V came to 5 bases and at J to 0 bases, leaving 9 bases not matched to a gene. The CDR3 protein is CASSPSGLAGVSSYNEQFF. As DNA, the CDR3 is TGTGCCAGCAGTCCATCGGGACTAGCGGGAGTTAGCTCCTACAATGAGCAGTTCTTC.

The CDR3 DNA is TGTGCCTGGAGTGAACCCTTAACGGGAGTAATTGAGACCCAGTACTTC. Amino acid sequence: CAWSEPLTGVIETQYF. The genes are TRBV30 and TRBJ2-5, with D maybe TRBD2 (6 bases). The germline V gene has CDR1 GTSNPN and CDR2 SVGIG (reference sequence). Trimming removed 1 base at V and 5 bases at J, with 20 bases between. The CDR3 has 16 residues.

The chain recombines TRBV6-6 with TRBJ2-2; D unresolved. The V end lost 6 bases, the J end lost 0 bases, and 14 bases lay between the germline ends. Per the germline V gene, CDR1 is MNHNY and CDR2 is SVGAGI (reference sequence). The CDR3 loop spans 16 amino acids. The CDR3 sequence is CASSHMAHSNTGELFF. DNA of the CDR3: TGTGCCAGCAGCCACATGGCACACTCGAACACCGGGGAGCTGTTTTTT.

The V call is TRBV11-3, the J call TRBJ2-2; 9 positions match TRBD2. The germline V gene encodes CDR1 SGHNT and CDR2 YENEEA. CDR3 length: 16 amino acids. V lost 5 bases to trimming and J lost 2 bases; unmatched junction nucleotides: 6. CDR3 in DNA: TGTGCCAGCAGCCCCTGGACTAGCGTCAACACCGGGGAGCTGTTTTTT. Protein product: CASSPWTSVNTGELFF.

The V gene is TRBV7-8, the J gene TRBJ2-1; TRBD2 agrees at 13 bases. J lost 3 bases, V lost 5 bases, and 13 bases had no gene match. In germline, CDR1 is SGHVS, CDR2 FQNEAQ. This CDR3 has 19 residues. The CDR3 region is CASSLPTSGRAGVYNEQFF. CDR3 coding DNA: TGTGCCAGCAGCCTACCAACTAGCGGGAGGGCCGGGGTCTACAATGAGCAGTTCTTC.

The chain uses TRBV7-9 and TRBJ1-1, with 9 bases identical to TRBD1. Germline V gene data show CDR1 as SEHNR and CDR2 as FQNEAQ (reference sequence). This CDR3 is 14 amino acids long. Trimming cost V 5 bases and J 5 bases; bases outside gene matches: 6. CDR3 protein: CASSTGQGSTEAFF. The CDR3 nucleotides are TGTGCCAGCAGCACCGGACAGGGGAGTACTGAAGCTTTCTTT. Full variable domain (remainder filled in from reference TRBV7-9 and TRBJ1-1): DTGVSQNPRHKITKRGQNVTFRCDPISEHNRLYWYRQTLGQGPEFLTYFQNEAQLEKSRLLSDRFSAERPKGSFSTLEIQRTEQGDSAMYLCASSTGQGSTEAFFGQGTRLTVV.

This clone was detected only once. This rearrangement joins TRBV27 to TRBJ1-2, with 11 bases that match TRBD1. This CDR3 is 18 amino acids long. The germline V gene has CDR1 MNHEY and CDR2 SMNVEV (reference sequence). The V segment lost 6 bases and the J segment 4 bases; nucleotides outside the gene matches: 16. In nucleotides, the CDR3 is TGTGCCAGCAGACAGCTACCGGGACAGGGGGTGTCAGGCTATGGCTACACCTTC. Encoded protein: CASRQLPGQGVSGYGYTF.

The chain has TRBV11-2 and TRBJ1-2; 9 bases match TRBD1. The CDR3 runs to 15 residues. Trimming took 5 bases from V and 3 from J; bases not matched to a gene: 7. Per the germline V gene, CDR1 is SGHAT and CDR2 is FQNNGV. Written as DNA, the CDR3 is TGTGCCAGCAGCCCTTGGACAGGGGAGCACTATGGCTACACCTTC. This translates into CASSPWTGEHYGYTF.

The chain joins TRBV10-2 to TRBJ2-7; D call uncertain. CDR1 is WSHSY and CDR2 is SAAADI in the germline V gene. This CDR3 has 15 amino acids. V was trimmed by 3 bases and J by 4 bases, leaving 16 bases between them. CDR3 amino acids: CASSDKSFRHYEQYF. The CDR3 nucleotides read TGCGCCAGCAGTGATAAGAGTTTCCGTCATTACGAGCAGTACTTC.

The chain joins TRBV5-4 to TRBJ1-1, with D perhaps matching TRBD1 (5 bases). Trimming took off 4 bases at V and 7 bases at J, with 8 bases between the two ends. Germline V lookup: CDR1 SGHNT, CDR2 YYREEE (reference sequence). CDR3 size: 11 residues. The CDR3 region is CASSLGGEAFF. CDR3 coding DNA: TGTGCCAGCAGCCTGGGGGGTGAAGCTTTCTTT.

Comment on this clone: The same CDR3 arises from other DNA sequences in this sample as well. The J gene is TRBJ2-7, the V gene TRBV27; D perhaps matches TRBD1 (5 bases). Trimming pared 2 bases from V and 3 bases from J, leaving 5 bases between. Germline CDR1 MNHEY, CDR2 SMNVEV (reference sequence). CDR3 length: 12 residues. The CDR3 sequence: CASSLRGYEQYF. The CDR3 DNA reads as TGTGCCAGCAGTTTAAGGGGCTACGAGCAGTACTTC.

Turning to this clone: This same CDR3 is encoded by further DNA sequences in the sample. V is TRBV7-9 and J is TRBJ2-1; tentative D call: TRBD1 (6 bases). The CDR3 loop spans 15 amino acids. The germline gives CDR1 SEHNR, CDR2 FQNEAQ (reference sequence). V gave up 1 base and J gave up 3 bases, with 10 bases separating them. CDR3 bases: TGTGCCAGCAGCTTAGTACAGGGCGGCTACAATGAGCAGTTCTTC. This encodes CASSLVQGGYNEQFF. Based on the CDR3 plus reference TRBV7-9 and TRBJ2-1, the full variable domain is DTGVSQNPRHKITKRGQNVTFRCDPISEHNRLYWYRQTLGQGPEFLTYFQNEAQLEKSRLLSDRFSAERPKGSFSTLEIQRTEQGDSAMYLCASSLVQGGYNEQFFGPGTRLTVL.

The V and J genes are TRBV27 and TRBJ1-2; D gene ambiguous. The germline V gene encodes CDR1 MNHEY and CDR2 SMNVEV (reference sequence). There are 15 residues in the CDR3. The V end lost 3 bases, the J end lost 2 bases, and 13 bases lay between the germline ends. The CDR3 reads CASSLQDPGNYGYTF. The DNA for the CDR3 is TGTGCCAGCAGTTTGCAAGACCCGGGAAACTATGGCTACACCTTC.

The CDR3 DNA reads TGTGCCAGCAGCTCTCTGACAGGATTGAACACTGAAGCTTTCTTT. It encodes CASSSLTGLNTEAFF. This rearrangement joins TRBV7-8 to TRBJ1-1, with D perhaps matching TRBD1 (6 bases). CDR1 SGHVS and CDR2 FQNEAQ come from the germline V gene. The ends were cut back, 4 bases at V and 0 bases at J, with 12 bases in the middle. The CDR3 loop spans 15 amino acids.